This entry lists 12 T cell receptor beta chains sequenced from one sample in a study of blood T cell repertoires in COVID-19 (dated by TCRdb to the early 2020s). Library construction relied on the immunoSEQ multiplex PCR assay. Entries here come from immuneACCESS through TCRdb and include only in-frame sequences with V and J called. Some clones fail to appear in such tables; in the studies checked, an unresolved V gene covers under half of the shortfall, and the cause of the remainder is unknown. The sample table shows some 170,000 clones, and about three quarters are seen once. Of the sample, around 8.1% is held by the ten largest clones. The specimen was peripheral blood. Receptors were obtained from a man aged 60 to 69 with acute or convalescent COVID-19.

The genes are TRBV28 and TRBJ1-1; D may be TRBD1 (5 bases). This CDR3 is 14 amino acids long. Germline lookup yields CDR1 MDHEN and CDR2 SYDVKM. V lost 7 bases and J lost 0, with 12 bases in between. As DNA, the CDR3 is TGTGCCAGCACCACCAGGGTAATGAACACTGAAGCTTTCTTT. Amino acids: CASTTRVMNTEAFF.

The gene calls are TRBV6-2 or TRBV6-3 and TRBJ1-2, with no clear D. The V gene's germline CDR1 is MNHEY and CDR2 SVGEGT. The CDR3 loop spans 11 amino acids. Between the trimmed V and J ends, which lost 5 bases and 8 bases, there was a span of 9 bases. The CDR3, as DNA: TGTGCCAGCAGTACCGTTGGCGGCTACACCTTC. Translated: CASSTVGGYTF.

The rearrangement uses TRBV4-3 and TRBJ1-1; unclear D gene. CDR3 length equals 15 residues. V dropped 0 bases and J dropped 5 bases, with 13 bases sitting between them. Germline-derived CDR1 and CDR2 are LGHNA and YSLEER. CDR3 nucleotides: TGCGCCAGCAGCCAAGACGAAATCAGAATAACTGAAGCTTTCTTT. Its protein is CASSQDEIRITEAFF.

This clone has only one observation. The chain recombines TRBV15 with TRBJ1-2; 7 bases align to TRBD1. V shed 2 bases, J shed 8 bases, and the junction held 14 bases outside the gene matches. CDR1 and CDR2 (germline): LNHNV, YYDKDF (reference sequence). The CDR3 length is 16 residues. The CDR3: CATSRPTGDPWGGYTF. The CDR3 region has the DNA TGTGCCACCAGCAGACCCACAGGGGACCCCTGGGGAGGCTACACCTTC.

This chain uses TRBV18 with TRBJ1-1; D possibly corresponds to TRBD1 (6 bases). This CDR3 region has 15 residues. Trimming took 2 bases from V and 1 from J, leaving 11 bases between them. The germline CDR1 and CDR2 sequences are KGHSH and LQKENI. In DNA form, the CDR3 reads TGTGCCAGCTCACCAGGGGGACATCCGAACACTGAAGCTTTCTTT. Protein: CASSPGGHPNTEAFF.

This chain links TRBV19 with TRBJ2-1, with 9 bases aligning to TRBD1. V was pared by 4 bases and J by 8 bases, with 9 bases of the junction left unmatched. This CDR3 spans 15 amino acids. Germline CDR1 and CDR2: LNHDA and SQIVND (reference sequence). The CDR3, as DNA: TGTGCCAGTAGTAATCCGGGACAGGGTAACTATGAGCAGTTCTTC. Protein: CASSNPGQGNYEQFF.

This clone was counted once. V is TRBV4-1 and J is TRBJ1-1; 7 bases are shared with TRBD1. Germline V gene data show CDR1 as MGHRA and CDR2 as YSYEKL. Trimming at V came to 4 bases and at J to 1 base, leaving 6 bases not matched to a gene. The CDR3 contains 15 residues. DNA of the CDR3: TGCGCCAGCAGCCTAAGAGGGGGCGCGAACACTGAAGCTTTCTTT. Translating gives CASSLRGGANTEAFF.

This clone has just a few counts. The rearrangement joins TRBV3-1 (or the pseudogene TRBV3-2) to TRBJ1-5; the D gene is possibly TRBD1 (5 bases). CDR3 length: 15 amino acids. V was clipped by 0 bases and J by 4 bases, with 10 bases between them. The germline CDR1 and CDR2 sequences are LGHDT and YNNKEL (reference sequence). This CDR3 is CASSQDSRGNQPQHF. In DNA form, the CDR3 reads TGTGCCAGCAGCCAAGATTCTAGGGGAAATCAGCCCCAGCATTTT.

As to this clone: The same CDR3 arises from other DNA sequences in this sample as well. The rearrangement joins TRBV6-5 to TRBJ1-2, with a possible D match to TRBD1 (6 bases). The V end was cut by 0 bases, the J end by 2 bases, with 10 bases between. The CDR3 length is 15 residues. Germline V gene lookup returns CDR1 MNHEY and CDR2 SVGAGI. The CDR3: CASSYSTGGNYGYTF. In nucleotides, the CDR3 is TGTGCCAGCAGTTACTCGACAGGAGGCAACTATGGCTACACCTTC.

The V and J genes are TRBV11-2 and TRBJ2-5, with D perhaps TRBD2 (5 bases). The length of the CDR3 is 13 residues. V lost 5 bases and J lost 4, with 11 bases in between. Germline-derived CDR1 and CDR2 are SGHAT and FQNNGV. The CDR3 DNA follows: TGTGCCAGCAGCCCGTCCGGAGGAGAGACCCAGTACTTC. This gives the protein CASSPSGGETQYF.

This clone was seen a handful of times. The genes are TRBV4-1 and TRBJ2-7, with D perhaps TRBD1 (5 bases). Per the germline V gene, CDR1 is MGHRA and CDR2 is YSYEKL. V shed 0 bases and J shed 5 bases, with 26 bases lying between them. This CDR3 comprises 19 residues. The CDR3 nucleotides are TGCGCCAGCAGCCAAGATATCGAAAAGGGGCGCCCCGAGGTTCACGAGCAGTACTTC. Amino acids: CASSQDIEKGRPEVHEQYF.

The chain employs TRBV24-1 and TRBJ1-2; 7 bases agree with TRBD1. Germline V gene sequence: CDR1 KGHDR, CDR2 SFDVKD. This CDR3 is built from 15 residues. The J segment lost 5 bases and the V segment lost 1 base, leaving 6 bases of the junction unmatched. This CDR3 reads CATSDFRPRGYGYTF. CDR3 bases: TGTGCCACCAGTGATTTCCGCCCCAGGGGGTATGGCTACACCTTC.